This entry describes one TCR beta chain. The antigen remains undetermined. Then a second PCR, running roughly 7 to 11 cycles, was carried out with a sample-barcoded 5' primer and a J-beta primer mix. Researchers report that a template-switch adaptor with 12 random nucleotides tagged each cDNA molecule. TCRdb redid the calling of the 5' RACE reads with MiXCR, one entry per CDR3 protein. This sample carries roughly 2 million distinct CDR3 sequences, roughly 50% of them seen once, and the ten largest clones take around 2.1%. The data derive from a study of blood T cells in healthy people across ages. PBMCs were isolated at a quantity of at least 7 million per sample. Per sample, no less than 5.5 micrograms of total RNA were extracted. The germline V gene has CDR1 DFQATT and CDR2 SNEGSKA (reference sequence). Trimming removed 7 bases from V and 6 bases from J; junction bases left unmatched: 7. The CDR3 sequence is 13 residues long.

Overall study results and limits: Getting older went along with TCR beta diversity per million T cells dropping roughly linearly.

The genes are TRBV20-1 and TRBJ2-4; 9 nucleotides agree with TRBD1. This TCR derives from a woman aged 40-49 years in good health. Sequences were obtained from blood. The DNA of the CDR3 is TGCAGTGTCATACAGGGGGCTACAAACATTCAGTACTTC. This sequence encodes CSVIQGATNIQYF.